The next 4 T cell receptor beta chains were all read from a single sample in a study of Ad26.COV2.S vaccination and SARS-CoV-2 variants. Described treatment: approximately 18 received Ad26.COV2.S at low or high dose, single or two shots; 5 received placebo; per-sample allocation not given. Samples were taken on day 63 after the first vaccine or placebo injection. This table comes from immunoSEQ multiplex PCR, and its TCRdb copy is limited to in-frame clones, with some not included. In the table there are approximately 300,000 clones, around four fifths of which are singletons. Source: peripheral blood, taken in a trial of Ad26.COV2.S vaccine versus placebo. The receptors shown here come from a person between 18 and 59 years old who received the Ad26.COV2.S COVID-19 vaccine or a placebo.

V usage is TRBV7-8 and J usage is TRBJ1-4; D not resolved. CDR1 and CDR2 from the germline V gene are SGHVS and FQNEAQ. CDR3 size: 17 residues. Trimming took 5 bases from V and 0 from J, leaving 16 bases between them. The CDR3 nucleotides read TGTGCCAGCAGCCTATCTGGGATAGCTGCAACTAATGAAAAACTGTTTTTT. It encodes CASSLSGIAATNEKLFF.

J is TRBJ2-3 and V is TRBV6-6, with 7 bases fitting TRBD2. The germline gives CDR1 MNHNY, CDR2 SVGAGI (reference sequence). The ends lost 3 bases at V and 2 bases at J; junction bases unmatched: 8. CDR3 size: 16 residues. CDR3 nucleotides: TGTGCCAGCAGTTATGATCCGGGGGGAATCACAGATACGCAGTATTTT. Translated: CASSYDPGGITDTQYF.

J is TRBJ1-1 and V is TRBV29-1, with TRBD1 as a possible D gene (6 bases). CDR3 length: 13 amino acids. The germline V gene encodes CDR1 SQVTM and CDR2 ANQGSEA. Trimming removed 3 bases from V and 7 bases from J, with 15 bases in between. The CDR3 bases are TGCAGCGTTGATAGGGACACGGACTTTGAAGCTTTCTTT. Translation: CSVDRDTDFEAFF.

The V and J genes are TRBV28 and TRBJ1-5; D is ambiguous. Germline V gene sequence: CDR1 MDHEN, CDR2 SYDVKM. The V gene lost 2 bases and the J gene lost 1 base, with 15 bases spanning the gap. This CDR3 has 17 residues. The CDR3 here is CASSLALAVWSNQPQHF. The CDR3, as DNA: TGTGCCAGCAGTTTAGCCCTGGCAGTATGGAGCAATCAGCCCCAGCATTTT.